Listed below are T cell receptor beta chains from one sample, sequenced in a study of blood T cell repertoires in COVID-19. Repertoires were generated with immunoSEQ multiplex PCR, while TCRdb's copy carries only in-frame clones and drops some. The sample records about 140,000 clones, 80% to 90% being singletons. Sequencing was performed on peripheral blood. These receptors originate from a woman in her forties or fifties with acute or convalescent COVID-19. The CDR3 runs from the conserved cysteine through the conserved F or W. The order of the fields is CDR3 protein, CDR3 DNA, D gene, V gene, clone size, J gene. A D gene is named only where the DNA matches it firmly. Clone sizes are given selectively: once, few, many, or a class where the clone is expanded.

CASSSGGRNSPLHF | TGTGCCAGTAGTTCGGGGGGCCGGAATTCACCCCTCCACTTT | - | TRBV19 | - | TRBJ1-6
CASSIVVAAYNEQFF | TGTGCCAGTAGTATAGTGGTGGCAGCCTACAATGAGCAGTTCTTC | - | TRBV19 | - | TRBJ2-1
CASSIGSGTGSTDTQYF | TGCGCCAGCAGCATAGGATCCGGGACAGGGAGCACAGATACGCAGTATTTT | TRBD1 | TRBV5-1 | - | TRBJ2-3
CASSLSRGGLAGTGELFF | TGCGCCAGCAGCTTGAGTAGAGGGGGCCTAGCGGGAACCGGGGAGCTGTTTTTT | TRBD2 | TRBV5-1 | - | TRBJ2-2
CASSSSGGKEQYF | TGTGCCAGCAGTTCGTCAGGGGGTAAAGAGCAGTACTTC | TRBD1 | TRBV28 | - | TRBJ2-7
CASSFLAGKYNEQFF | TGTGCCAGCAGTTTCTTAGCGGGAAAGTACAATGAGCAGTTCTTC | TRBD2 | TRBV6-2/TRBV6-3 | - | TRBJ2-1
CASSAGTGDYEQYF | TGTGCCAGCTCCGCCGGGACAGGGGATTACGAGCAGTACTTC | TRBD1 | TRBV18 | - | TRBJ2-7
CASSPTHTGSHGYTF | TGTGCCAGCAGCCCCACCCACACAGGGTCCCATGGCTACACCTTC | - | TRBV3-1/TRBV3-2 | - | TRBJ1-2
CASSFPGTVEAFF | TGTGCCAGTAGTTTTCCCGGGACAGTTGAAGCTTTCTTT | TRBD1 | TRBV19 | few | TRBJ1-1
CASSEDRGNYGYTF | TGTGCCAGCAGTGAGGACAGGGGCAACTATGGCTACACCTTC | TRBD1 | TRBV2 | once | TRBJ1-2
CATKTGSGNTGELFF | TGTGCCACCAAGACAGGGTCGGGGAACACCGGGGAGCTGTTTTTT | TRBD1 | TRBV7-9 | - | TRBJ2-2
CASSSEALASDTQYF | TGTGCCAGCAGCTCCGAGGCCCTAGCGTCAGATACGCAGTATTTT | - | TRBV11-2 | - | TRBJ2-3
CASSSAASGSEKLFF | TGTGCCAGCAGCTCCGCGGCTTCGGGATCTGAAAAACTGTTTTTT | - | TRBV9 | - | TRBJ1-4
CASSLTGGTYGYTF | TGTGCCAGCAGTTTAACGGGGGGCACCTATGGCTACACCTTC | - | TRBV28 | once | TRBJ1-2
CSVEVTGGTEAFF | TGCAGCGTCGAGGTCACAGGGGGCACTGAAGCTTTCTTT | TRBD1 | TRBV29-1 | once | TRBJ1-1
CATSTPAGGTDTQYF | TGTGCCACCAGTACGCCAGCGGGGGGAACAGATACGCAGTATTTT | TRBD2 | TRBV24-1 | - | TRBJ2-3
CAWSVLGGREGPYNEQFF | TGTGCCTGGAGTGTACTTGGGGGCAGAGAGGGACCCTACAATGAGCAGTTCTTC | - | TRBV30 | - | TRBJ2-1
CASNSRTSGSLGFDTGELFF | TGTGCCAGTAACTCTAGGACTAGCGGGTCCTTGGGCTTCGACACCGGGGAGCTGTTTTTT | TRBD2 | TRBV19 | - | TRBJ2-2
CASSPSGGRTEAFF | TGTGCCAGCAGCCCCAGTGGCGGTAGAACTGAAGCTTTCTTT | - | TRBV7-3 | - | TRBJ1-1
CATNGAGTGELFF | TGCGCCACCAATGGGGCGGGGACCGGGGAGCTGTTTTTT | - | TRBV5-1 | - | TRBJ2-2
CASSPPGQGQLWQETQYF | TGTGCCAGCTCACCACCGGGACAGGGGCAATTATGGCAAGAGACCCAGTACTTC | TRBD1 | TRBV18 | - | TRBJ2-5
CASRISFYSGANVLTF | TGTGCCAGTAGAATTTCTTTTTACTCTGGGGCCAACGTCCTGACTTTC | - | TRBV19 | few | TRBJ2-6
CASSRDKNSEKLFF | TGTGCTAGCAGCCGCGACAAGAACAGCGAAAAACTGTTTTTT | - | TRBV7-7 | - | TRBJ1-4
CASSIAGTDPSYEQYF | TGTGCCAGTAGTATAGCGGGAACAGACCCTTCCTACGAGCAGTACTTC | - | TRBV19 | - | TRBJ2-7
CASSMAGNPGELFF | TGTGCCAGCAGTATGGCGGGAAACCCCGGGGAGCTGTTTTTT | - | TRBV2 | few | TRBJ2-2
CASSAYSSYNSPLHF | TGTGCCAGCAGCGCTTACAGCTCCTATAATTCACCCCTCCACTTT | - | TRBV9 | - | TRBJ1-6
CASSPDTNFYGYTF | TGTGCCAGCTCTCCAGACACCAACTTCTATGGCTACACCTTC | - | TRBV18 | - | TRBJ1-2
CASASWTVGYTF | TGTGCCAGCGCTTCCTGGACTGTCGGCTACACCTTC | - | TRBV3-1/TRBV3-2 | - | TRBJ1-2
CASSDGTIGSPLHF | TGTGCCAGCAGCGACGGGACAATCGGTTCACCCCTCCACTTT | - | TRBV9 | - | TRBJ1-6
CASVRDRGLDTQYF | TGTGCCAGTGTCCGGGACAGGGGGTTAGATACGCAGTATTTT | TRBD1 | TRBV2 | - | TRBJ2-3
CASSLQGLMAEAFF | TGTGCCAGCAGCCTACAGGGTCTGATGGCTGAAGCTTTCTTT | - | TRBV14 | - | TRBJ1-1
CASSQTGGLSEAFF | TGTGCCAGCAGCCAAACAGGGGGGCTGTCTGAAGCTTTCTTT | TRBD1 | TRBV4-2 | - | TRBJ1-1
CASSETGGGGNTGELFF | TGTGCCAGCAGTGAGACGGGGGGAGGGGGTAACACCGGGGAGCTGTTTTTT | - | TRBV6-1 | - | TRBJ2-2
CASSQYRTGSNQPQHF | TGCGCCAGCAGCCAGTACCGGACAGGAAGCAATCAGCCCCAGCATTTT | TRBD1 | TRBV4-1 | few | TRBJ1-5
CASREHLGTDNQPQHF | TGTGCCAGCAGGGAGCACCTCGGGACAGACAATCAGCCCCAGCATTTT | TRBD1 | TRBV2 | - | TRBJ1-5
CASSSGTGGFSLHF | TGTGCCAGCAGTTCCGGGACAGGGGGCTTTTCCCTCCACTTT | TRBD1 | TRBV27 | - | TRBJ1-6
CATSDPQGGVNEKLFF | TGTGCCACCAGTGACCCCCAGGGAGGGGTTAATGAAAAACTGTTTTTT | - | TRBV24-1 | - | TRBJ1-4